Shown below are 25 T cell receptor beta chains from a single sample sequenced in a study of cytotoxic CD8 clonotypes in ibrutinib-treated CLL. Here immunoSEQ multiplex PCR was the method, and the copy in TCRdb shows in-frame clones only, minus some. This table holds 100,000 to 150,000 clones, 80% to 90% found once. The material was PBMCs, obtained after 24 months of ibrutinib treatment. The receptors shown here come from a human donor with chronic lymphocytic leukemia.

The chain recombines TRBV29-1 with TRBJ1-2; perhaps TRBD1 as D (6 bases). The V gene's germline CDR1 is SQVTM and CDR2 ANQGSEA. The V gene lost 7 bases and the J gene lost 8 bases, with 20 bases spanning the gap. The CDR3 extends over 13 amino acids. CDR3 sequence (DNA): TGCAGCGCATCTTATGGGGGCCCGGAAGGCTACACCTTC. Translated, it gives CSASYGGPEGYTF.

This clone was seen once. J is TRBJ2-7 and V is TRBV11-3; D unclear. The germline V gene has CDR1 SGHNT and CDR2 YENEEA. V was trimmed by 4 bases and J by 5 bases, leaving 12 bases between them. The CDR3 covers 13 residues. Written as DNA, the CDR3 is TGTGCCAGCAGCTCCGGCCTTCGGGACGAGCAGTACTTC. This encodes CASSSGLRDEQYF.

This sequence joins TRBV7-3 and TRBJ1-1; D gene ambiguous. With 0 bases removed from V and 2 bases from J, the gap between germline ends came to 7 bases. Germline V gives CDR1 SGHTA, CDR2 FQGTGA. This CDR3 contains 14 residues. The CDR3 DNA follows: TGTGCCAGCAGCTTAACGTCCCGTAACACTGAAGCTTTCTTT. It translates to CASSLTSRNTEAFF.

This clone was seen a single time. The chain carries TRBV29-1 and TRBJ2-7; 11 positions match TRBD2. The CDR3 sequence is 16 residues long. Losses at the gene ends were 6 bases for V and 2 bases for J; bases not matched to a gene: 12. Germline V gene data show CDR1 as SQVTM and CDR2 as ANQGSEA. The CDR3 sequence is CSVNGLAGGPPYEQYF. CDR3 DNA sequence: TGCAGCGTGAACGGGCTAGCGGGAGGTCCCCCCTACGAGCAGTACTTC.

The chain has TRBV28 and TRBJ2-2, with 9 bases that match TRBD1. The germline V gene encodes CDR1 MDHEN and CDR2 SYDVKM. The CDR3 is 15 residues long. The J segment lost 6 bases and the V segment lost 8 bases, leaving 10 bases of the junction unmatched. The CDR3 protein is CASETGGAGAGELFF. CDR3 nucleotides: TGTGCCAGCGAAACAGGGGGCGCGGGGGCCGGGGAGCTGTTTTTT.

Only one count was recorded for this clone. The chain recombines TRBV19 with TRBJ1-1, with no clear D. The CDR3 covers 13 residues. Germline CDR1 reads LNHDA; CDR2 reads SQIVND (reference sequence). V was trimmed by 2 bases and J by 6 bases, leaving 10 bases between them. The CDR3 loop is CASSIFMEAEAFF. As DNA, the CDR3 is TGTGCCAGTAGTATATTTATGGAGGCTGAAGCTTTCTTT.

The rearrangement uses TRBV5-1 and TRBJ1-1; D remains unclear. Trimming took 0 bases from V and 6 from J, leaving 12 bases between them. Per germline, CDR1 SGHRS and CDR2 YFSETQ. The CDR3 covers 14 residues. The CDR3 loop is CASSLGGLWSEAFF. CDR3 in DNA: TGCGCCAGCAGCTTGGGCGGACTCTGGTCTGAAGCTTTCTTT. The full variable domain, its missing parts supplied by reference TRBV5-1 and TRBJ1-1, is KAGVTQTPRYLIKTRGQQVTLSCSPISGHRSVSWYQQTPGQGLQFLFEYFSETQRNKGNFPGRFSGRQFSNSRSEMNVSTLELGDSALYLCASSLGGLWSEAFFGQGTRLTVV.

This rearrangement joins TRBV4-3 to TRBJ2-2; tentative D call: TRBD1 (5 bases). From germline, CDR1 is LGHNA and CDR2 YSLEER. The germline V and J ends were trimmed by 4 bases and 2 bases, with 14 bases remaining between them. This CDR3 contains 16 residues. CDR3 in DNA: TGCGCCAGCAGCCCCCGTGGTCAGGGCAACACCGGGGAGCTGTTTTTT. Amino acid sequence: CASSPRGQGNTGELFF.

The chain uses TRBV15 and TRBJ2-7; the D is unclear. The V gene's germline CDR1 is LNHNV and CDR2 YYDKDF (reference sequence). Between the trimmed V and J ends, which lost 0 bases and 3 bases, there was a span of 9 bases. There are 14 residues in the CDR3. The CDR3 spells CATSRDTPGYEQYF. Written as DNA, the CDR3 is TGTGCCACCAGCAGAGACACGCCCGGCTACGAGCAGTACTTC.

The J gene is TRBJ1-6, the V gene TRBV13; a possible D gene is TRBD1 (6 bases). The CDR3 is made up of 14 amino acids. Germline lookup yields CDR1 PRHDT and CDR2 FYEKMQ (reference sequence). V dropped 5 bases and J dropped 8 bases, with 13 bases sitting between them. The CDR3 region is CASSVKPGDSPLHF. The CDR3 DNA reads TGTGCCAGCAGCGTAAAGCCAGGGGATTCACCCCTCCACTTT.

The gene calls are TRBV30 and TRBJ1-1, with a possible D match to TRBD1 (6 bases). The CDR3 sequence is 17 residues long. Germline V lookup: CDR1 GTSNPN, CDR2 SVGIG (reference sequence). V lost 3 bases to trimming and J lost 5 bases, with 25 bases between them. The CDR3 region is CAWSGEGTNLGPTEAFF. CDR3 coding DNA: TGTGCCTGGAGCGGAGAAGGGACAAACTTAGGCCCTACTGAAGCTTTCTTT.

J is TRBJ1-2 and V is TRBV16; the D is unclear. The germline V and J ends were trimmed by 7 bases and 5 bases, with 14 bases remaining between them. The CDR3 length is 13 residues. Germline V gene sequence: CDR1 KGHSY, CDR2 FQNENV. Here the CDR3 DNA reads TGTGCCAGCAACATAGACGTCCGTTATGGCTACACCTTC. This codes for CASNIDVRYGYTF.

The V call is TRBV28, the J call TRBJ2-7; TRBD1 agrees at 7 bases. The CDR3 has 14 residues. The V segment lost 7 bases and the J segment 1 base; nucleotides outside the gene matches: 7. Germline V gene data show CDR1 as MDHEN and CDR2 as SYDVKM. The CDR3 reads CASTTGTVSYEQYF. The CDR3, as DNA: TGTGCCAGCACCACCGGGACAGTATCCTACGAGCAGTACTTC.

CDR3 sequence (DNA): TGTGCCAGCAGCTTGGGGACTCGTGGAGATACGCAGTATTTT. Amino acids: CASSLGTRGDTQYF. The rearrangement uses TRBV7-2 and TRBJ2-3; the D gene is possibly TRBD2 (6 bases). This CDR3 contains 14 residues. Germline V lookup: CDR1 SGHTA, CDR2 FQGNSA. The germline V and J ends were trimmed by 3 bases and 5 bases, with 12 bases remaining between them.

This clone has just one count. This sequence joins TRBV19 and TRBJ1-3; D is undetermined. The CDR3 sequence is 16 residues long. Germline lookup yields CDR1 LNHDA and CDR2 SQIVND (reference sequence). With 6 bases removed from V and 0 bases from J, the gap between germline ends came to 15 bases. The chain's CDR3 is CASRPSYKYSGNTIYF. The CDR3 DNA reads TGTGCCAGTAGACCGTCTTACAAGTACTCTGGAAACACCATATATTTT.

CDR3: CASSLTGGTKRTQYF. CDR3 nucleotide sequence: TGTGCCAGCAGTTTAACGGGAGGTACCAAGAGAACCCAGTACTTC. The chain joins TRBV28 to TRBJ2-5; 7 bases map to TRBD2. This CDR3 contains 15 residues. V dropped 2 bases and J dropped 8; count of bases not matched to a gene: 11. The germline V gene encodes CDR1 MDHEN and CDR2 SYDVKM.

This clone has only one observation. The chain recombines TRBV27 with TRBJ1-4; perhaps TRBD1 as D (6 bases). The germline CDR1 and CDR2 sequences are MNHEY and SMNVEV (reference sequence). The CDR3 is 16 residues long. Trimming took 6 bases from V and 7 from J, leaving 21 bases between them. The chain's CDR3 is CASSYARGGRTEKLFF. The DNA of the CDR3 is TGTGCCAGCAGCTATGCAAGAGGGGGGCGAACTGAAAAACTGTTTTTT.

The rearrangement joins TRBV11-2 to TRBJ2-7, with D perhaps being TRBD1 or TRBD2 (5 bases each). CDR3 length: 17 amino acids. The germline V gene has CDR1 SGHAT and CDR2 FQNNGV. The V gene lost 4 bases and the J gene lost 4 bases, with 23 bases spanning the gap. As DNA, the CDR3 is TGTGCCAGCAGCTCCATCCGCGGGCCTAGGGGTTCATACGAGCAGTACTTC. It encodes CASSSIRGPRGSYEQYF.

Only one count was recorded for this clone. This sequence joins TRBV4-2 and TRBJ2-3; TRBD2 matches 12 bases. The CDR3 contains 19 residues. Trimming cost V 4 bases and J 2 bases; bases outside gene matches: 13. The germline V gene encodes CDR1 LGHNA and CDR2 YNFKEQ. CDR3 DNA: TGTGCCAGCAGCCCTAGCATCGCTAGCGGGGGGGCAAACACAGATACGCAGTATTTT. It translates to CASSPSIASGGANTDTQYF.

This chain joins TRBV25-1 and TRBJ2-1, with D perhaps matching TRBD2 (5 bases). From germline, CDR1 is MGHDK and CDR2 SYGVNS. V lost 4 bases, J lost 9 bases, and 7 bases lay in between. The CDR3 contains 11 residues. In DNA form, the CDR3 reads TGTGCCAGCAGTGGTCGGGGTGAGCAGTTCTTC. This encodes CASSGRGEQFF.

The chain links TRBV7-3 to TRBJ2-1, with TRBD2 matching 14 bases. In germline, CDR1 is SGHTA, CDR2 FQGTGA. V was clipped by 5 bases and J by 8 bases; unmatched bases: 8. The length of the CDR3 is 16 residues. DNA of the CDR3: TGTGCCAGCAGCGCGGGACTAGCGGGGGTGTTAGATGAGCAGTTCTTC. Protein: CASSAGLAGVLDEQFF.

J is TRBJ2-5 and V is TRBV21-1; TRBD2 is taken as the D call from the table, unchecked against the DNA. TRBV21-1 is classified as a pseudogene. This CDR3 spans 15 amino acids. CDR3 sequence (DNA): TGTGCCACTGCTCTCGGCGGGAGCGGGAGGGAGACCCAGTACTTC. This codes for CATALGGSGRETQYF.

The chain recombines TRBV27 with TRBJ1-1; D ambiguous. The germline V gene encodes CDR1 MNHEY and CDR2 SMNVEV (reference sequence). V was clipped by 6 bases and J by 1 base, with 15 bases between them. The CDR3 is 15 residues long. The CDR3 loop is CASRLNSGRNTEAFF. For the CDR3, the DNA is TGTGCCAGCAGGCTAAACTCGGGGAGGAACACTGAAGCTTTCTTT.

V usage is TRBV5-8 and J usage is TRBJ1-6; D remains unclear. Germline-derived CDR1 and CDR2 are SGHTS and YDEGEE. Trimming took off 7 bases at V and 9 bases at J, with 14 bases between the two ends. The CDR3 length is 13 residues. The CDR3 sequence is CASQASPASPLHF. The DNA for the CDR3 is TGTGCCAGCCAGGCCTCGCCAGCTTCACCCCTCCACTTT.

The chain links TRBV9 to TRBJ1-2, with D unclear. There are 15 residues in the CDR3. Germline V gene data show CDR1 as SGDLS and CDR2 as YYNGEE. Trimming took 4 bases from V and 4 from J, leaving 17 bases between them. The CDR3 DNA sequence: TGTGCCAGCAGCCCTATGGGCTCAGTAGGCTATGGCTACACCTTC. Protein product: CASSPMGSVGYGYTF.